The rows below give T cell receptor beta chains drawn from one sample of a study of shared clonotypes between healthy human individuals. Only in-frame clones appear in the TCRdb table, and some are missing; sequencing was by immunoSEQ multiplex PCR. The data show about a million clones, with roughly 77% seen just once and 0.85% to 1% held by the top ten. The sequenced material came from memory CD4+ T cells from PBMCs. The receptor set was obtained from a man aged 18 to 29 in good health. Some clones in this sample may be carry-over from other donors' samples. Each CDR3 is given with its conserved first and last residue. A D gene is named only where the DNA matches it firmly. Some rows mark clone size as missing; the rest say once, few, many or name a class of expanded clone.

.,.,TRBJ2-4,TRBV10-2,TGCGCCAGCACCCCCGGGACCCCCGACGACATTCAGTACTTC,CASTPGTPDDIQYF
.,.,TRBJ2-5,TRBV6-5,TGTGCCAGCACCAGACCCGGGACAGAGACCCAGTACTTC,CASTRPGTETQYF
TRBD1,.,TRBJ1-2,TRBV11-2,TGTGCCAGCAGCCCGGCCGGACAGGGGGCGGACTATGGCTACACCTTC,CASSPAGQGADYGYTF
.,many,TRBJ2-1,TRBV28,TGTGCCAGCCAAGGGGGGACGAGCTACAATGAGCAGTTCTTC,CASQGGTSYNEQFF
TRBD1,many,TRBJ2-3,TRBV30,TGTGCCTTTTACTCCGGGACAGGGATGGCAGATACGCAGTATTTT,CAFYSGTGMADTQYF
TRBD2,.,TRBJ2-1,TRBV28,TGTGCCAGCAGTTCCCCGGGGGGGGTATCCTACAATGAGCAGTTCTTC,CASSSPGGVSYNEQFF
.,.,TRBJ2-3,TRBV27,TGTGCCAGCAGTTTATCGATAAGGGACCGCTGGGCAGATACGCAGTATTTT,CASSLSIRDRWADTQYF
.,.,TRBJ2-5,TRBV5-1,TGCGCCAGCAGCTTGGAGCCTGAAGAGACCCAGTACTTC,CASSLEPEETQYF
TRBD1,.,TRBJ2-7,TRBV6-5,TGTGCCAGCAGTTACTCGGGGGGGACAGGGAACGAGCAGTACTTC,CASSYSGGTGNEQYF
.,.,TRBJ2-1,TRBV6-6,TGTGCCAGCAGTTATCCACAGGGACACAATGAGCAGTTCTTC,CASSYPQGHNEQFF
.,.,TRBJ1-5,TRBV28,TGTGCCAGCAGTTCACGATGGGGGAGGGGCAATCAGCCCCAGCATTTT,CASSSRWGRGNQPQHF
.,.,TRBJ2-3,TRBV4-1,TGCGCCAGCAGCCAAGATCCCGCGGATACGCAGTATTTT,CASSQDPADTQYF
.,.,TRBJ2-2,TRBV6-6,TGTGCCAGCAGTGACGGCAGTGTATGGGCCGGGGAGCTGTTTTTT,CASSDGSVWAGELFF
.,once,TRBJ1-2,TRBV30,TGTGCCTGGAGTGACGGGGGGCTAGGAGGCTACACCTTC,CAWSDGGLGGYTF
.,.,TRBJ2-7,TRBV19,TGTGCCAGTAGTATAGGGAGGGGGCCCTACGAGCAGTACTTC,CASSIGRGPYEQYF
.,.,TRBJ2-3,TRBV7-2,TGTGCCAGCAGCTTAGGTTTACATAGTCTAGATACGCAGTATTTT,CASSLGLHSLDTQYF
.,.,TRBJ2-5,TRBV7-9,TGTGCCAGCAGCCTCCGCCAGGGAGAGACCCAGTACTTC,CASSLRQGETQYF
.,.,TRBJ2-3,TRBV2,TGTGCCAGCAGTGAAGTCCTCACCACAGATACGCAGTATTTT,CASSEVLTTDTQYF
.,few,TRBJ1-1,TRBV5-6,TGTGCCAGCAGCTTGGTATCCAGGGTGACTGAAGCTTTCTTT,CASSLVSRVTEAFF
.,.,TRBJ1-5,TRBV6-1,TGTGCCAGCGTAGGGTCCACCTTCAATCAGCCCCAGCATTTT,CASVGSTFNQPQHF
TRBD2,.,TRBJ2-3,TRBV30,TGTGCCTGGAGTAAGACTAGCGGCACAGATACGCAGTATTTT,CAWSKTSGTDTQYF
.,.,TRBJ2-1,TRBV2,TGTGCCAGCACCTACAGTCACAATGAGCAGTTCTTC,CASTYSHNEQFF
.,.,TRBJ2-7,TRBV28,TGTGCCAGCAGCCCACCAGGAGCGCCAACCGACTCCTACGAGCAGTACTTC,CASSPPGAPTDSYEQYF
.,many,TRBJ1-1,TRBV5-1,TGCGCCAGCAGCCGCGGACAGATTAGCATGAACACTGAAGCTTTCTTT,CASSRGQISMNTEAFF
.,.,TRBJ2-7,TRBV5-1,TGCGCCAGCAGCCCATCTGGGGCGGTATCCGGCGAGCAGTACTTC,CASSPSGAVSGEQYF
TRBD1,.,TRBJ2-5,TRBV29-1,TGCAGCGTTCTTACAGGGGAAGAGACCCAGTACTTC,CSVLTGEETQYF
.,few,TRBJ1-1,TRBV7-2,TGTGCCAGCAGCCCACTAGGACAGATGAACACTGAAGCTTTCTTT,CASSPLGQMNTEAFF
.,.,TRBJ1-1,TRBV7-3,TGTGCCAGCAGGCGCGGATCGAACACTGAAGCTTTCTTT,CASRRGSNTEAFF
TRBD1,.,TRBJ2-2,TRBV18,TGTGCCAGCTCACCAAGACAGGGGGCGGACACCGGGGAGCTGTTTTTT,CASSPRQGADTGELFF
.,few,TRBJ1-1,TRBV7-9,TGTGCCAGCAGCTTAGTGCCGGGGATGAACACTGAAGCTTTCTTT,CASSLVPGMNTEAFF
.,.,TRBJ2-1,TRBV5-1,TGCGCCAGCAGCTTGGAAGGGGTAGGACAGTTCTTC,CASSLEGVGQFF
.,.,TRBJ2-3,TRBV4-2,TGTGCCAGCAGCCAAGATCGGGCAGGGACTGTTGATACGCAGTATTTT,CASSQDRAGTVDTQYF